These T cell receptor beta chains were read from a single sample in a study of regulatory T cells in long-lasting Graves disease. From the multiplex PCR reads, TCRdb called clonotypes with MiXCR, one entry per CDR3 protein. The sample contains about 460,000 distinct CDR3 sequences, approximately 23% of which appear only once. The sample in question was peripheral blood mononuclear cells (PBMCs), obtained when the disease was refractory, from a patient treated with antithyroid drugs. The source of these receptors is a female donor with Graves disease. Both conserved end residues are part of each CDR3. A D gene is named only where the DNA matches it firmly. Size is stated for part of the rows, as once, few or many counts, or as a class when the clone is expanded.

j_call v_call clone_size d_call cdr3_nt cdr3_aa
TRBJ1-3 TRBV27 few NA TGTGCCAGCAGTTTGGGTCTGACTGGAAACACCATATATTTT CASSLGLTGNTIYF
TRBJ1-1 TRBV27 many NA TGTGCCAGCAGTCCTAGGCGGGCAGGGAACACTGAAGCTTTCTTT CASSPRRAGNTEAFF
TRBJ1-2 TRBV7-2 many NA TGTGCCAGCAGCTTATGGAGGCAGTCGGCTGGCTACACCTTC CASSLWRQSAGYTF
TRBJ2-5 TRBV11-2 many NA TGTGCCAGCAGCTTAGCAGGGGCTACCCAGTACTTC CASSLAGATQYF
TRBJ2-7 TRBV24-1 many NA TGTGCCACCAGTGACCGCCAGGCTAGCCGTTACGAGCAGTACTTC CATSDRQASRYEQYF
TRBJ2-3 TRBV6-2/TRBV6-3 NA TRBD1 TGTGCCAGCAGTTACGGCGCCGGGACAGGTCACCGATTT CASSYGAGTGHRF
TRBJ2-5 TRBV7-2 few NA TGTGCCTCCAGCTTAGAGGGCGGACTGGCCGGAGAGACCCAGTACTTC CASSLEGGLAGETQYF
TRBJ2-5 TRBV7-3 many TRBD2 TGTGCCAGCAGCCACGGACTAGCGGGGGGGGAGACCCAGTACTTC CASSHGLAGGETQYF
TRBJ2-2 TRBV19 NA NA TGTGCCAGTAGTACGACCAGCGACACCGGGGAGCTGTTTTTT CASSTTSDTGELFF
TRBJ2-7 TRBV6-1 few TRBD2 TGTGCCAGTTCCGGGACTACTAACTACGAGCAGTACTTC CASSGTTNYEQYF
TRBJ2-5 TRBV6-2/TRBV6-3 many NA TGTGCCAGCAGTTACGAGGACGAGACCCAGTACTTC CASSYEDETQYF
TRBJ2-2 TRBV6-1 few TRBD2 TGTGCCAGCAGTCCTCCCGGACTAGCGCGGGGAGATATGAGGGCCGGGGAGCTGTTTTTT CASSPPGLARGDMRAGELFF
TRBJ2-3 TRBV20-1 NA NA TGCAGTGCTGGGTCTGGGGAAGGCACAGATACGCAGTATTTT CSAGSGEGTDTQYF
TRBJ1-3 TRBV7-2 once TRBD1 TGTGCCAGCAGCCTTCGGGACAGCGTCTCTGGAAACACCATATATTTT CASSLRDSVSGNTIYF
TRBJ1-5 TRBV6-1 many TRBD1 TGTGCCAGCAGTGTAAGGACAGGGCTCAATCAGCCCCAGCATTTT CASSVRTGLNQPQHF
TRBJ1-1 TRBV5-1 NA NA TGCGCCAGCAGCCGGGAGGGGGGGCCGGCCGACACTGAAGCTTTCTTT CASSREGGPADTEAFF
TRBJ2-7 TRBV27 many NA TGTGCCAGCAGTTTGGGACATTTACAGTCCTACGAGCAGTACTTC CASSLGHLQSYEQYF
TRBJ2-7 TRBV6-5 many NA TGTGCCAGCAGTTTAGGGCAGTACTTC CASSLGQYF
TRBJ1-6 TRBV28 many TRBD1 TGTGCCAGCAGTCCGTCTCGGACAGGCGTCGGGTCACCCCTCCACTTT CASSPSRTGVGSPLHF
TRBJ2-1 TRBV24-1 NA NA TGTGCCACCAGTGATCGGACTGTTGAGAATGAGCAGTTCTTC CATSDRTVENEQFF
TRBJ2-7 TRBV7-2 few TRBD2 TGTGCCAGCAGCCTGACTAGCGGGGGAGGAGAGCAGTACTTC CASSLTSGGGEQYF
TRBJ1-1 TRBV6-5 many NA TGTGCCAGCAGTTCCGACTTGCGAGGGAACACTGAAGCTTTCTTT CASSSDLRGNTEAFF
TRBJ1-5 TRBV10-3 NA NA TGTGCCATCAGTGAGTCGAACGGGATCGAGAATCAGCCCCAGCATTTT CAISESNGIENQPQHF
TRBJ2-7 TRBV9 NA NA TGTGCCAGCAGCCTCCGTAGGGACTCCATCTACGAGCAGTACTTC CASSLRRDSIYEQYF
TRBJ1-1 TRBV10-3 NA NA TGTGCCATCCTGGAAGCAACTGAAGCTTTCTTT CAILEATEAFF
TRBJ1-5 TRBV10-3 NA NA TGTGCCATCAGGGACACAGCCTCGGGTCAGCCCCAGCATTTT CAIRDTASGQPQHF
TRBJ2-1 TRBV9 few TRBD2 TGTGCCAGCAGCCCCGGGGGGAATGAGCAGTTCTTC CASSPGGNEQFF
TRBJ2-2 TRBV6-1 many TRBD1 TGTGCCAGCAGCCGCTCACCACAGGGGGCCGACGGGGAGCTGTTTTTT CASSRSPQGADGELFF
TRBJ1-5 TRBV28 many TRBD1 TGTGCCAGCAGTTCCAGGACAGGGGGGATCAAGCCCCAGCATTTT CASSSRTGGIKPQHF
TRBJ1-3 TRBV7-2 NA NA TGTGCCAGCAGTTTTGGACGGAGCTCTGGAAACACCATATATTTT CASSFGRSSGNTIYF
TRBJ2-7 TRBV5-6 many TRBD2 TGTGCCAGCAGCCAACTGGTGGGACTAGCGGTGTTCGAGCAGTACTTC CASSQLVGLAVFEQYF
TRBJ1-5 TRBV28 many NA TGTGCCAGCAGTTTACTAACGCAGCCCCAGCATTTT CASSLLTQPQHF
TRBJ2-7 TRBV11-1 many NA TGTGCCAGCAGCTTCGGACAGACCTACGAGCAGTACTTC CASSFGQTYEQYF
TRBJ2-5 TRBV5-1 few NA TGCGCCAGCAGCTTTACCCAGATAGAGACCCAGTACTTC CASSFTQIETQYF
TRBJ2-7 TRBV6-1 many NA TGTGCCAGCACCCAGGGACTTTCCTACGAGCAGTACTTC CASTQGLSYEQYF
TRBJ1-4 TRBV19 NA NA TGTGCCAGTGCGCAGTACATTAATGAAAAACTGTTTTTT CASAQYINEKLFF
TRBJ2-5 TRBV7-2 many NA TGTGCCAGCAGCTCAACAGGATTCGGGGAGACCCAGTACTTC CASSSTGFGETQYF
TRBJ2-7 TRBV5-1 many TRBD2 TGCGCCAGCAGCTTGGGTAGCGGGAGTGGTCACGAGCAGTACTTC CASSLGSGSGHEQYF
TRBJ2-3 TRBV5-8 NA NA TGTGCCAGCAGCCCCAGACAGGGAGGCCCAGATACGCAGTATTTT CASSPRQGGPDTQYF
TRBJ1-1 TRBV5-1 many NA TGCGCCAGCAGCTTAAACGGAGGGAGTGACACTGAAGCTTTCTTT CASSLNGGSDTEAFF
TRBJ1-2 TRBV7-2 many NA TGTGCCAGCAGCCCAGATTATTTGGGAAACGGCTACACCTTC CASSPDYLGNGYTF
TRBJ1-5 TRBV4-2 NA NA TGTGCCAGCAGCCAAGACTGGACAGTTAGCAATCAGCCCCAGCATTTT CASSQDWTVSNQPQHF
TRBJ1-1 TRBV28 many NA TGTGCCAGCACCAACCAGAACACTGAAGCTTTCTTT CASTNQNTEAFF